This record concerns one T cell receptor beta chain sequence. This record comes from a study of blood T cell repertoires in COVID-19. Study-level background: The analysed material was cDNA or gDNA that came from T cells, B-cell-depleted T cells, or PBMCs.

Using immunoSEQ multiplex PCR, the repertoire was profiled, and TCRdb retains in-frame clones only, with some absent. The sample lists fewer than 200,000 clones; about 87% were seen once. The CDR3 runs to 15 residues. The J segment lost 5 bases and the V segment lost 4 bases, leaving 8 bases of the junction unmatched. Germline lookup yields CDR1 KGHDR and CDR2 SFDVKD. The chain links TRBV24-1 to TRBJ1-1, with TRBD1 matching 8 bases. Source material: peripheral blood. The receptor was derived from a woman in her forties or fifties with acute or convalescent COVID-19. The CDR3 is CATSDSRGRGTEAFF. Here the CDR3 DNA reads TGTGCCACCAGTGACTCCAGGGGGCGAGGAACTGAAGCTTTCTTT.